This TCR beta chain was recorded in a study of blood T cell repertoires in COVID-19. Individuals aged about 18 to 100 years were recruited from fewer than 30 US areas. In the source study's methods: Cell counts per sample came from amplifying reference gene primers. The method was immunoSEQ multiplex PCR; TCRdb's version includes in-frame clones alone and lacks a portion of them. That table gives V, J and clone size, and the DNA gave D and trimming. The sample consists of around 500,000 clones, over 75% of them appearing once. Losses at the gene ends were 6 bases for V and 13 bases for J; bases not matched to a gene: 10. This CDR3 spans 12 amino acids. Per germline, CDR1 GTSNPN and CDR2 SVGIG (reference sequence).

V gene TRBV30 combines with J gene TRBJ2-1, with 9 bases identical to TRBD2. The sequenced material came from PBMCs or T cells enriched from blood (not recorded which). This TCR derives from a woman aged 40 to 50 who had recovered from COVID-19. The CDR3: CACLSGTSLQFF. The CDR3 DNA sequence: TGTGCCTGCCTTAGTGGGACTAGCCTACAGTTCTTC.